These 9 T cell receptor beta chains were sequenced from one sample in a study of Ad26.COV2.S vaccination and SARS-CoV-2 variants. Sequencing was performed with immunoSEQ multiplex PCR; in TCRdb, only in-frame clones are kept and a portion is missing. The sample has about 97,000 clones; about three quarters are singletons. Sequencing used peripheral blood, obtained after recovery from COVID-19. The receptors were sampled from a human donor who had recovered from COVID-19.

This clone has only one observation. The V gene is TRBV7-3, the J gene TRBJ2-3; 8 bases agree with TRBD2. The CDR3 has 15 amino acids. Losses at the gene ends were 1 base for V and 1 base for J; bases not matched to a gene: 1. Germline CDR1 SGHTA, CDR2 FQGTGA. The CDR3 DNA reads TGTGCCAGCAGCTTAAGGCGGGGGGGCACAGATACGCAGTATTTT. The encoded protein is CASSLRRGGTDTQYF. Using reference TRBV7-3 and TRBJ2-3 for the parts outside the CDR3, the full variable domain is GAGVSQTPSNKVTEKGKYVELRCDPISGHTALYWYRQSLGQGPEFLIYFQGTGAADDSGLPNDRFFAVRPEGSVSTLKIQRTERGDSAVYLCASSLRRGGTDTQYFGPGTRLTVL.

V gene TRBV3-1 (or the pseudogene TRBV3-2) combines with J gene TRBJ1-1, with unresolved D. CDR3 length equals 13 residues. V dropped 0 bases and J dropped 8 bases, with 10 bases sitting between them. CDR1 LGHDT and CDR2 YNNKEL come from the germline V gene (reference sequence). The CDR3 region has the DNA TGTGCCAGCAGCCAAGATGCTCTGGTAGAAGCTTTCTTT. Amino acid sequence: CASSQDALVEAFF.

V is TRBV4-3 and J is TRBJ2-1, with 8 bases lining up with TRBD1. CDR1 and CDR2 from the germline V gene are LGHNA and YSLEER. CDR3 length: 15 residues. V lost 1 base and J lost 8; bases outside the gene matches: 7. CDR3 in amino acids: CASSQGQGAFDEQFF. The CDR3 DNA follows: TGCGCCAGCAGCCAAGGTCAGGGGGCTTTTGATGAGCAGTTCTTC.

The chain carries TRBV19 and TRBJ2-3; 10 bases line up with TRBD2. Germline CDR1 reads LNHDA; CDR2 reads SQIVND (reference sequence). CDR3 length: 15 amino acids. V dropped 3 bases and J dropped 6; count of bases not matched to a gene: 6. The chain's CDR3 is CASSISGGPSDTQYF. As DNA, the CDR3 is TGTGCCAGTAGTATTAGCGGGGGGCCCTCCGATACGCAGTATTTT. The full variable domain, in which reference TRBV19 and TRBJ2-3 provide the parts outside the CDR3, is DGGITQSPKYLFRKEGQNVTLSCEQNLNHDAMYWYRQDPGQGLRLIYYSQIVNDFQKGDIAEGYSVSREKKESFPLTVTSAQKNPTAFYLCASSISGGPSDTQYFGPGTRLTVL.

This chain joins TRBV10-2 and TRBJ1-5; perhaps TRBD1 as D (5 bases). Germline lookup yields CDR1 WSHSY and CDR2 SAAADI. Trimming removed 0 bases at V and 0 bases at J, with 12 bases between. The CDR3 totals 17 residues. The CDR3 here is CASSESRRANSNQPQHF. The DNA for the CDR3 is TGCGCCAGCAGTGAGTCGCGCAGGGCGAATAGCAATCAGCCCCAGCATTTT.

The rearrangement joins TRBV19 to TRBJ1-6; 10 nucleotides line up with TRBD1. V lost 4 bases to trimming and J lost 16 bases; unmatched junction nucleotides: 7. This CDR3 is built from 13 residues. CDR1 and CDR2 (germline): LNHDA, SQIVND (reference sequence). Here the CDR3 reads CASSSGRDRGLHF. The CDR3 DNA follows: TGTGCCAGTAGTAGCGGCCGGGACAGGGGTCTCCACTTT.

The rearrangement joins TRBV6-5 to TRBJ1-6; TRBD1 is a possible D gene (6 bases). Trimming shortened V by 1 base and J by 7 bases, and 8 bases separated the two germline ends. Germline CDR1 reads MNHEY; CDR2 reads SVGAGI. The CDR3 runs 14 residues. The CDR3 nucleotides read TGTGCCAGCAGTTACTATGGGGGCAATTCACCCCTCCACTTT. The encoded protein is CASSYYGGNSPLHF.

This clone occurred once. This rearrangement joins TRBV2 to TRBJ1-2, with D perhaps TRBD1 (6 bases). The V and J ends lost 9 bases and 2 bases respectively, with 13 bases between them. The CDR3 loop spans 13 amino acids. Germline V lookup: CDR1 SNHLY, CDR2 FYNNEI. The chain's CDR3 is CARRGTLNYGYTF. In nucleotides, the CDR3 is TGTGCCAGGAGAGGGACACTCAACTATGGCTACACCTTC.

This sequence joins TRBV6-5 and TRBJ2-7, with D possibly being TRBD1 (6 bases). Trimming cost V 2 bases and J 11 bases, with 10 bases left between them. CDR3 length: 11 residues. Germline assignment: CDR1 MNHEY and CDR2 SVGAGI. CDR3 coding DNA: TGTGCCAGCAGTTACAACAGGGCGGAGTACTTC. It encodes CASSYNRAEYF.